This T cell receptor (beta chain) was sequenced during a study of immune evolution from preneoplasia to lung adenocarcinoma. V was trimmed by 3 bases and J by 6 bases, leaving 7 bases between them. CDR3 size: 12 residues. Germline CDR1 reads SEHNR; CDR2 reads FQNEAQ (reference sequence). This clone has only a few counts. Its cognate antigen is unknown. General study points: Later-stage lesions appeared to have more T cells, more diversity, less clonality.

This table comes from immunoSEQ multiplex PCR, and its TCRdb copy is limited to in-frame clones, with some not included. The sample includes some 3,000 clones, roughly 48% of them seen just once. Sequenced: FFPE normal lung tissue adjacent to the tumor. The chain employs TRBV7-9 and TRBJ2-3; no clear D gene. This TCR was sampled from a person aged 45-65 years with lung adenocarcinoma. CDR3 bases: TGTGCCAGCAGCTTTTTTATGGATACGCAGTATTTT. Translation: CASSFFMDTQYF.